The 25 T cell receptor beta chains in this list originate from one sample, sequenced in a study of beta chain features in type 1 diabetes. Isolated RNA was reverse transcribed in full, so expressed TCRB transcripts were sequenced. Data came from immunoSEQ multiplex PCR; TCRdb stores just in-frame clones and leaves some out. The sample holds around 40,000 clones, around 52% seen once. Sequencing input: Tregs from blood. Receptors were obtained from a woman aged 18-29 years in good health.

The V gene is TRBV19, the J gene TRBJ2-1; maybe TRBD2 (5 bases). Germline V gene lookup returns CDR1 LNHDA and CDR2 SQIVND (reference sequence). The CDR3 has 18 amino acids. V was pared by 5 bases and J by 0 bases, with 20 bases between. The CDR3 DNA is TGTGCCAGTAGTGGACGGGATCCGAGCCGTAGCTCCTACAATGAGCAGTTCTTC. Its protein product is CASSGRDPSRSSYNEQFF.

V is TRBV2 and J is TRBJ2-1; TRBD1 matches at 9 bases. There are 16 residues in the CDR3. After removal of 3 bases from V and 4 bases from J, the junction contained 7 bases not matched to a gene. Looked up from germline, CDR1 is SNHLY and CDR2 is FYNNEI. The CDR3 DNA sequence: TGTGCCAGCAGTGACCCGGGACAGGGCACGTACAATGAGCAGTTCTTC. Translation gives CASSDPGQGTYNEQFF. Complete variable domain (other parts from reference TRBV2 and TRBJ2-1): EPEVTQTPSHQVTQMGQEVILRCVPISNHLYFYWYRQILGQKVEFLVSFYNNEISEKSEIFDDQFSVERPDGSNFTLKIRSTKLEDSAMYFCASSDPGQGTYNEQFFGPGTRLTVL.

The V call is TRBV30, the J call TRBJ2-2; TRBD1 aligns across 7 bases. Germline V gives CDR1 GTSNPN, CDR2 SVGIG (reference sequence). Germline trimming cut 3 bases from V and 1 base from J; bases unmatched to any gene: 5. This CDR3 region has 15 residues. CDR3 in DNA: TGTGCCTGGAGCCCCGGACAGGTGAACACCGGGGAGCTGTTTTTT. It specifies CAWSPGQVNTGELFF. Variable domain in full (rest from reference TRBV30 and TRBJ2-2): SQTIHQWPATLVQPVGSPLSLECTVEGTSNPNLYWYRQAAGRGLQLLFYSVGIGQISSEVPQNLSASRPQDRQFILSSKKLLLSDSGFYLCAWSPGQVNTGELFFGEGSRLTVL.

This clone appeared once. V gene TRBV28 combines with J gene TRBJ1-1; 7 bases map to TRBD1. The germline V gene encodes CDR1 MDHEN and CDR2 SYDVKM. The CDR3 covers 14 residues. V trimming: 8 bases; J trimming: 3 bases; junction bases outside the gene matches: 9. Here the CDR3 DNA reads TGTGCCAGCCCGAGATGGACAGGCGACACTGAAGCTTTCTTT. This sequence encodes CASPRWTGDTEAFF.

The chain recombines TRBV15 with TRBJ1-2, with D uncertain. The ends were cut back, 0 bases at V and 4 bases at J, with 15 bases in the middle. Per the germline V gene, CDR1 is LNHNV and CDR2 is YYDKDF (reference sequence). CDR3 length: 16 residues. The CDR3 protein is CATSRDSGRGAYGYTF. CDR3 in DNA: TGTGCCACCAGCAGAGATAGTGGTCGGGGTGCCTATGGCTACACCTTC.

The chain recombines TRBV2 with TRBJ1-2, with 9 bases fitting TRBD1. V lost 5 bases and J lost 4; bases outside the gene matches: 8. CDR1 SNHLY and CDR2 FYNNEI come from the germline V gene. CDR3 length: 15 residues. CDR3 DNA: TGTGCCAGCAGTAATCAACAGGGGGCGAGCTATGGCTACACCTTC. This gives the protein CASSNQQGASYGYTF.

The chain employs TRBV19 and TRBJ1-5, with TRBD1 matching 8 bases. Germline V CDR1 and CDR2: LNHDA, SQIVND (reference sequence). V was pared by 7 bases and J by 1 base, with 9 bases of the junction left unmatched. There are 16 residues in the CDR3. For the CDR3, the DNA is TGTGCCAGTACTCGGACAGGGTTGATGAGCAATCAGCCCCAGCATTTT. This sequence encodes CASTRTGLMSNQPQHF.

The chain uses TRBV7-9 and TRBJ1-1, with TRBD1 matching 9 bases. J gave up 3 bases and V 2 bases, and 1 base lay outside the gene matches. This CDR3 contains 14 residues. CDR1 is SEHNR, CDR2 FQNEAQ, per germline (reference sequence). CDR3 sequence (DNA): TGTGCCAGCAGCTTAACAGGGGGCGACACTGAAGCTTTCTTT. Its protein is CASSLTGGDTEAFF.

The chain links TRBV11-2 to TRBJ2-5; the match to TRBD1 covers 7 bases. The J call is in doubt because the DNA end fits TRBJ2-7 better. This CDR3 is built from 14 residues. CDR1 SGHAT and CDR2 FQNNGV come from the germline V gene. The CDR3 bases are TGTGCCAGCAGCTTCCCGGGACAGCGATACGAGCAGTACTTC. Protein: CASSFPGQRYEQYF.

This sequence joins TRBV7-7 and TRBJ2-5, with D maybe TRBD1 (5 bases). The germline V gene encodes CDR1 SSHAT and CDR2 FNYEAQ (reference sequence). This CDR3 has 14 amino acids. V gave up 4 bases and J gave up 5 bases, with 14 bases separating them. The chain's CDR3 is CASSSQGPSETQYF. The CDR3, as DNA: TGTGCCAGCAGCTCTCAGGGTCCTTCGGAGACCCAGTACTTC.

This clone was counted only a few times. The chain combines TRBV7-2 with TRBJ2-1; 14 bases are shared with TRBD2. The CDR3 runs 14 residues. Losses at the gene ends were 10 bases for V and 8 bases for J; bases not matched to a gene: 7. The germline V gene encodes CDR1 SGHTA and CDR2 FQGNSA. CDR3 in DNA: TGTGCCATCCGGGGACTAGCGGGAGAGGATGAGCAGTTCTTC. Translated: CAIRGLAGEDEQFF.

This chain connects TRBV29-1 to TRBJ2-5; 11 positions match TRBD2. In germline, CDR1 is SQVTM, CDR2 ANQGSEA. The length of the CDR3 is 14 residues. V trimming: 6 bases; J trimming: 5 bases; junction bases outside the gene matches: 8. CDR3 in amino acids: CSVPLAGGGETQYF. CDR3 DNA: TGCAGCGTGCCCTTAGCGGGAGGGGGGGAGACCCAGTACTTC.

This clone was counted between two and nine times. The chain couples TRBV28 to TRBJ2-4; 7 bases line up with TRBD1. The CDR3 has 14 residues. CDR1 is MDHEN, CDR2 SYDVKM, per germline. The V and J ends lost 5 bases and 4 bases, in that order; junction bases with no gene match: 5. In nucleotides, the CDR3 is TGTGCCAGCAGTGACCCGGGACAGAAAAACATTCAGTACTTC. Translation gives CASSDPGQKNIQYF.

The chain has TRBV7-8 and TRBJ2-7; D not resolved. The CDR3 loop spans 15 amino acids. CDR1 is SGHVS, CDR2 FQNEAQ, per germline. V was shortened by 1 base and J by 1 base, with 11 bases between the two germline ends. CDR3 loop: CASSLGEVPSYEQYF. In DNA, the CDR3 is TGTGCCAGCAGCTTAGGTGAGGTCCCGTCCTACGAGCAGTACTTC.

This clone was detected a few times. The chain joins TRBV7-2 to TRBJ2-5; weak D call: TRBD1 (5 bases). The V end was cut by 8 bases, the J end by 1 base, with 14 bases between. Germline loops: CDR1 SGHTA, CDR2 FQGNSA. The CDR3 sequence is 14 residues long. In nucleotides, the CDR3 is TGTGCCAGCTTAAGACTCCAGGGCCAAGAGACCCAGTACTTC. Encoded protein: CASLRLQGQETQYF.

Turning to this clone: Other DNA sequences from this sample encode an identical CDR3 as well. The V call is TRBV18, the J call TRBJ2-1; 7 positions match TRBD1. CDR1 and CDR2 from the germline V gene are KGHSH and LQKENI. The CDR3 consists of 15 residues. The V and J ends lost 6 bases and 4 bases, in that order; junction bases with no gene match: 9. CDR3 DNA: TGTGCCAGCTCGTTGCCGGGACAGCCGTACAATGAGCAGTTCTTC. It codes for CASSLPGQPYNEQFF.

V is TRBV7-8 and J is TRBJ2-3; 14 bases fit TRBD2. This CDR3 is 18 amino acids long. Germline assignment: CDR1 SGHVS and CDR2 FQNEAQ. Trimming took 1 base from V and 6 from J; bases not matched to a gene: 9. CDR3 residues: CASSLGRTSGGTRDTQYF. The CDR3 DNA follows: TGTGCCAGCAGCTTAGGGCGGACTAGCGGGGGGACAAGGGATACGCAGTATTTT.

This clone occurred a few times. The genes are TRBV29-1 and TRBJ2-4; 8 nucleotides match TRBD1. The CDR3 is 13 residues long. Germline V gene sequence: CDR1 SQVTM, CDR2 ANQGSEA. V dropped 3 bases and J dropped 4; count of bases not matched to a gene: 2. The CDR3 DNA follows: TGCAGCGTTGAGGGACAGGTGAAAAACATTCAGTACTTC. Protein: CSVEGQVKNIQYF.

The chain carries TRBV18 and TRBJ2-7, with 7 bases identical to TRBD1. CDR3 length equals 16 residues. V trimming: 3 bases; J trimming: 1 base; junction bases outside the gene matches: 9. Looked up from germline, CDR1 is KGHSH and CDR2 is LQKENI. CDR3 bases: TGTGCCAGCTCACCGGCTACCGGGACAGCTTCCTACGAGCAGTACTTC. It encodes CASSPATGTASYEQYF. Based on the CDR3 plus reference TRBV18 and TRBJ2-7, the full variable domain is NAGVMQNPRHLVRRRGQEARLRCSPMKGHSHVYWYRQLPEEGLKFMVYLQKENIIDESGMPKERFSAEFPKEGPSILRIQQVVRGDSAAYFCASSPATGTASYEQYFGPGTRLTVT.

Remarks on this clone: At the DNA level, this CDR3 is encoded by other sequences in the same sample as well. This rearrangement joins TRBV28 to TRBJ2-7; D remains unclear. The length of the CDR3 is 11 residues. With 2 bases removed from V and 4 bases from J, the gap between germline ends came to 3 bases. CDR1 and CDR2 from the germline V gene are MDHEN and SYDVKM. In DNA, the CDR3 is TGTGCCAGCAGTTTACAGTACGAGCAGTACTTC. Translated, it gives CASSLQYEQYF.

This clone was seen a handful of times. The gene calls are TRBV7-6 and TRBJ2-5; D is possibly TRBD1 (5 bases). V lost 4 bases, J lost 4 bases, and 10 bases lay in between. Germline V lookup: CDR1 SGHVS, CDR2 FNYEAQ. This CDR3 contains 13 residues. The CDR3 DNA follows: TGTGCCAGCAGCTACAGGCGCGGAGAGACCCAGTACTTC. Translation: CASSYRRGETQYF.

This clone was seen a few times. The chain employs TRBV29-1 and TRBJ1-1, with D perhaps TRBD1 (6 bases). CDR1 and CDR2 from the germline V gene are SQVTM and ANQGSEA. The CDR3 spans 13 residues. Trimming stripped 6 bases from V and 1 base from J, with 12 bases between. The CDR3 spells CSVESGANTEAFF. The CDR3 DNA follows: TGCAGCGTCGAGTCAGGGGCGAACACTGAAGCTTTCTTT.

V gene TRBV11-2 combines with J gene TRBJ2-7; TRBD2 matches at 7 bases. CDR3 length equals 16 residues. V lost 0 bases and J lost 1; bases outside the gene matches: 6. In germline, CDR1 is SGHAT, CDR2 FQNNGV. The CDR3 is CASSLETWRGSYEQYF. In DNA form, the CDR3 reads TGTGCCAGCAGCTTAGAGACGTGGCGGGGGTCCTACGAGCAGTACTTC.

For the CDR3, the DNA is TGTGCCAGCAGTCCCCGGGGTAGAGGCAATCAGCCCCAGCATTTT. It specifies CASSPRGRGNQPQHF. This rearrangement joins TRBV2 to TRBJ1-5; D is unclear. V shed 5 bases and J shed 2 bases, with 13 bases lying between them. This CDR3 is 15 amino acids long. The germline CDR1 and CDR2 sequences are SNHLY and FYNNEI.

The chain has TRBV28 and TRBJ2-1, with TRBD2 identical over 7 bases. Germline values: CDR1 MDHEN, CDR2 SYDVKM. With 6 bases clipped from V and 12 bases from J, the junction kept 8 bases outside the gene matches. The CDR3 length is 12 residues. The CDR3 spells CASRDGGIAQFF. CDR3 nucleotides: TGTGCCAGCAGGGACGGGGGGATCGCGCAGTTCTTC.